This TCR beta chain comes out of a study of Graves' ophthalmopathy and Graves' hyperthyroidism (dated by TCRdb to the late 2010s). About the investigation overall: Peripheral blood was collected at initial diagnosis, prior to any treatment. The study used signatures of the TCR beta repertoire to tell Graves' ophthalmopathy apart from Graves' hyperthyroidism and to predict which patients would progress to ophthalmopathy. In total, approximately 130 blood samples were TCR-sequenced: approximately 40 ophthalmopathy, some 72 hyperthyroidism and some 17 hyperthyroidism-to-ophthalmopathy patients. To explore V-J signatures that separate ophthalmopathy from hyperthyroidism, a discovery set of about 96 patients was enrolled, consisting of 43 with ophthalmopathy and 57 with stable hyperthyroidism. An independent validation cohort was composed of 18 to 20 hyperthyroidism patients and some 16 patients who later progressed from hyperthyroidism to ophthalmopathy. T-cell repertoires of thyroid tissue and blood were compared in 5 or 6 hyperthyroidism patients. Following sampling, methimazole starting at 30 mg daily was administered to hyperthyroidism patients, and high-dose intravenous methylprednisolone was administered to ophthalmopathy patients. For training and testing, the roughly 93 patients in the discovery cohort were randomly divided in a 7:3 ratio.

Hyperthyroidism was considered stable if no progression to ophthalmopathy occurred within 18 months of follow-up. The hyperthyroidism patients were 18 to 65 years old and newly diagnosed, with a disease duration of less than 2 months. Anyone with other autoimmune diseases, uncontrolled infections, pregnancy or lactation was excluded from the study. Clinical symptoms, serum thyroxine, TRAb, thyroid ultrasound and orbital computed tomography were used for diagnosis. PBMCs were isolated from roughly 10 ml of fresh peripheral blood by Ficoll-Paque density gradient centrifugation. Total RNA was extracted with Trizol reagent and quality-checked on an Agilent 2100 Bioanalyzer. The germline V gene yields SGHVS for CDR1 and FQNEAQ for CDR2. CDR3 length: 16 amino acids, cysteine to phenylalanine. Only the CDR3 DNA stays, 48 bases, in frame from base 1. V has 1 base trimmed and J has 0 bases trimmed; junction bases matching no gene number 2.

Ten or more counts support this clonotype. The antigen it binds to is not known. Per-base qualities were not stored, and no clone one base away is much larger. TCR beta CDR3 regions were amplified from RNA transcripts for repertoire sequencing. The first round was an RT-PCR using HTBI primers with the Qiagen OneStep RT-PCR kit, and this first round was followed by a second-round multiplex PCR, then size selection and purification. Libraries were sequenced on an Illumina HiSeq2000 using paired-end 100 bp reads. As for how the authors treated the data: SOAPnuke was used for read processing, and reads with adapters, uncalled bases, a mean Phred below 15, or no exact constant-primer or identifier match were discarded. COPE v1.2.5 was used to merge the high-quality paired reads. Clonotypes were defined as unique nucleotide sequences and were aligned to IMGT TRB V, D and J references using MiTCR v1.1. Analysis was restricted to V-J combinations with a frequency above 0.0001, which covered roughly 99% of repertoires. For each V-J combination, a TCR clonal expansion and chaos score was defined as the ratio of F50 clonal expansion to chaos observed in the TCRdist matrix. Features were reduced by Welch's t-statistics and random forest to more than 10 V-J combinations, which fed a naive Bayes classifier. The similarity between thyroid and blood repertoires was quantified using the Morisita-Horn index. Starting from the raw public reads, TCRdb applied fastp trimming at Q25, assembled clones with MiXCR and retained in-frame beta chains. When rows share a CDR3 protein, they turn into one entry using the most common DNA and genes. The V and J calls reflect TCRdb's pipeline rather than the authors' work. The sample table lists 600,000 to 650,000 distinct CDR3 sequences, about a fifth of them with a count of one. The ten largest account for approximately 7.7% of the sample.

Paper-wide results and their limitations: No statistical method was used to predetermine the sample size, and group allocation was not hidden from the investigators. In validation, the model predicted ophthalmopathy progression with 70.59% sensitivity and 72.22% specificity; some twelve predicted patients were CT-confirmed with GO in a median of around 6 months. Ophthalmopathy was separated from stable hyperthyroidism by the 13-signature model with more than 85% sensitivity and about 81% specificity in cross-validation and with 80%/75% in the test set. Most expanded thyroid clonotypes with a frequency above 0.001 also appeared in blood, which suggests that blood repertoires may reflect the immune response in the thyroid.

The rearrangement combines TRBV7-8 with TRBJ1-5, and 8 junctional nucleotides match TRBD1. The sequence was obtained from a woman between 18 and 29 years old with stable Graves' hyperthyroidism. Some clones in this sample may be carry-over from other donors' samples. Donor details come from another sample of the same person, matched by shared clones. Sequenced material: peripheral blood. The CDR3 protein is CASSLGRGLSNQPQHF. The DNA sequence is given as TGTGCCAGCAGCTTAGGCAGGGGGCTTAGCAATCAGCCCCAGCATTTT.